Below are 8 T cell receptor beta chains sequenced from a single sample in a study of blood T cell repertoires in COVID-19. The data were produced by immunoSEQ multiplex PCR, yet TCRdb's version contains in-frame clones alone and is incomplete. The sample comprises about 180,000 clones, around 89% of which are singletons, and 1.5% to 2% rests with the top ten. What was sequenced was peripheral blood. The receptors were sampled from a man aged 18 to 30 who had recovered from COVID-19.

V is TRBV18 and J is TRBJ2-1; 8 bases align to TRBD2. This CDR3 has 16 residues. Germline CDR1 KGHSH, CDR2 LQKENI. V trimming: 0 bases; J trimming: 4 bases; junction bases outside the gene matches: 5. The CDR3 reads CASSPPFGRGYNEQFF. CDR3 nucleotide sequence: TGTGCCAGCTCACCACCCTTCGGGAGGGGGTACAATGAGCAGTTCTTC.

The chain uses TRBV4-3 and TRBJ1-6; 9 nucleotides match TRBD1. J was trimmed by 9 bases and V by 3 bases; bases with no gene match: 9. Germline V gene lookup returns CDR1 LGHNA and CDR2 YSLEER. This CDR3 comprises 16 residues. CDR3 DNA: TGCGCCAGCAGCCACCGTAGGGACAGGGAGGGTTCACCCCTCCACTTT. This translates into CASSHRRDREGSPLHF.

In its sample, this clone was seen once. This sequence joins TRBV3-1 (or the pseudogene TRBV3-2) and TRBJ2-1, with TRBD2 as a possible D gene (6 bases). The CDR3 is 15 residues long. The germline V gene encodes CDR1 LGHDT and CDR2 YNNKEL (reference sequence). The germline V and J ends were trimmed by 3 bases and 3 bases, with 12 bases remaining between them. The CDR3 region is CASSHNTGSYNEQFF. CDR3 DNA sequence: TGTGCCAGCAGCCATAATACCGGGAGCTACAATGAGCAGTTCTTC.

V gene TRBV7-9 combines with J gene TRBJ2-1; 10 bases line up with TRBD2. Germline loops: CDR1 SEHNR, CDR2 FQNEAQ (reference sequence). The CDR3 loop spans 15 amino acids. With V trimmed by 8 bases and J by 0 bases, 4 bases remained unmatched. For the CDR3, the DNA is TGTGCCAGCGCGCCTAGCGGGAGCTCCTACAATGAGCAGTTCTTC. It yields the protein CASAPSGSSYNEQFF.

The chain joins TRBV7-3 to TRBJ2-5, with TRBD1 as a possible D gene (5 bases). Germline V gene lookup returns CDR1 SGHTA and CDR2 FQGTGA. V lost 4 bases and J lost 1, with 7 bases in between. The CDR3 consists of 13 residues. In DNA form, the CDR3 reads TGTGCCAGCAGCTCAGGGCCCCAAGAGACCCAGTACTTC. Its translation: CASSSGPQETQYF.

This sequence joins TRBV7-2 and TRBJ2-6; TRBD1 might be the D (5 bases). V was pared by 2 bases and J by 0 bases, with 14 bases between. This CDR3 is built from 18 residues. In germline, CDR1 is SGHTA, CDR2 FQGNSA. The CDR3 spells CASSLPGRVNSGANVLTF. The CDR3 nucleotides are TGTGCCAGCAGCTTACCCGGCAGGGTTAACTCTGGGGCCAACGTCCTGACTTTC.

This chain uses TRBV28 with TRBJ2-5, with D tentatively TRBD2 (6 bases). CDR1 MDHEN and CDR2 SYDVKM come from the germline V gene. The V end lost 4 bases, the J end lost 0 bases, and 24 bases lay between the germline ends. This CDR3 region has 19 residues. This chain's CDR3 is CASSWDSRRPNGYQETQYF. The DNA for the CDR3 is TGTGCCAGCAGTTGGGACTCTAGGAGGCCGAATGGGTACCAAGAGACCCAGTACTTC.

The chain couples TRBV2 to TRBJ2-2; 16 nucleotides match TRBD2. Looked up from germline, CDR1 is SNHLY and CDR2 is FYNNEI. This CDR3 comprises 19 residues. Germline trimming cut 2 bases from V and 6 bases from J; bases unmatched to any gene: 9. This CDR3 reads CASSEPGQGTSGRAGELFF. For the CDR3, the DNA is TGTGCCAGCAGTGAACCCGGACAGGGGACTAGCGGGAGGGCCGGGGAGCTGTTTTTT.